A single sample is the source of the 5 T cell receptor beta chains below, sequenced in a study of blood T cell repertoires in COVID-19. Measured with immunoSEQ multiplex PCR; TCRdb has only the in-frame clones, and not every one. In the table there are 200,000 to 250,000 clones, around 87% of which are singletons. The sequencing sample was made of PBMCs or T cells enriched from blood (not recorded which). All receptors come from a woman aged 45-59 years who had recovered from COVID-19.

The chain is built from TRBV5-4 and TRBJ2-1; the D gene is possibly TRBD2 (5 bases). Trimming cost V 5 bases and J 0 bases, with 12 bases left between them. CDR3 length: 15 residues. The germline gives CDR1 SGHNT, CDR2 YYREEE (reference sequence). CDR3 coding DNA: TGTGCCAGCAGTCGGGCGGGTAGCTCCTACAATGAGCAGTTCTTC. This gives the protein CASSRAGSSYNEQFF.

This clone was found a few times. In DNA, the CDR3 is TGCGCCAGCAGCCAATGGAGTTCGGACAGCGACACTGAAGCTTTCTTT. It encodes CASSQWSSDSDTEAFF. The gene calls are TRBV4-3 and TRBJ1-1, with D perhaps TRBD1 (6 bases). With 2 bases removed from V and 3 bases from J, the gap between germline ends came to 16 bases. Germline CDR1 reads LGHNA; CDR2 reads YSLEER. The CDR3 spans 16 residues.

The chain joins TRBV27 to TRBJ2-2, with 10 bases lining up with TRBD2. The ends lost 4 bases at V and 5 bases at J; junction bases unmatched: 7. The germline gives CDR1 MNHEY, CDR2 SMNVEV (reference sequence). The CDR3 is 16 residues long. The CDR3, as DNA: TGTGCCAGCAGTTGGGCTAGCGGGAGTTGGACCGGGGAGCTGTTTTTT. Translated, it gives CASSWASGSWTGELFF.

The V call is TRBV29-1, the J call TRBJ1-5; TRBD1 agrees at 7 bases. This CDR3 contains 13 residues. Looked up from germline, CDR1 is SQVTM and CDR2 is ANQGSEA. The V gene end was trimmed by 4 bases and the J gene end by 4 bases; junction bases not matched to a gene: 4. The CDR3 loop is CSVARDRNQPQHF. The CDR3 coding sequence is TGCAGCGTTGCCCGGGACAGAAATCAGCCCCAGCATTTT.

This clone was picked up many times. The V and J genes are TRBV6-5 and TRBJ1-2, with D maybe TRBD1 (6 bases). The ends were cut back, 6 bases at V and 4 bases at J, with 18 bases in the middle. Looked up from germline, CDR1 is MNHEY and CDR2 is SVGAGI. The CDR3 contains 15 residues. The CDR3 here is CASRPDLTGLYGYTF. The DNA for the CDR3 is TGTGCCAGCAGACCCGACTTAACAGGGCTCTATGGCTACACCTTC.